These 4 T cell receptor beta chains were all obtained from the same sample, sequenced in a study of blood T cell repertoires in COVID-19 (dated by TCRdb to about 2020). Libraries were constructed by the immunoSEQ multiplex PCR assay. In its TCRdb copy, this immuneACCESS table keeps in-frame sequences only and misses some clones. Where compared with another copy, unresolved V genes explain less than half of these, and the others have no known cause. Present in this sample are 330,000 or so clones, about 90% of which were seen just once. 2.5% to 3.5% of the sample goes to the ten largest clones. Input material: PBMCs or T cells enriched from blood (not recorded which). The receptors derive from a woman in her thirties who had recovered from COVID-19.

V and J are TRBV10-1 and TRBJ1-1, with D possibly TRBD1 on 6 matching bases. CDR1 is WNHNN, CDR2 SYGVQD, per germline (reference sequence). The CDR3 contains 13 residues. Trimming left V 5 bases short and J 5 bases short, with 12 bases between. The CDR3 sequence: CASSQGLGTEAFF. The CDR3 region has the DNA TGCGCCAGCAGTCAGGGGCTCGGGACTGAAGCTTTCTTT.

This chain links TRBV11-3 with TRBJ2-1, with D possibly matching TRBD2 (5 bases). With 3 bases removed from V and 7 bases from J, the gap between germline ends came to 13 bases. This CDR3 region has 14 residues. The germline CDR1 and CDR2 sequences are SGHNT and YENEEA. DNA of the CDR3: TGTGCCAGCAGCTTCGGGATGGGTCGGAATGAGCAGTTCTTC. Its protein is CASSFGMGRNEQFF.

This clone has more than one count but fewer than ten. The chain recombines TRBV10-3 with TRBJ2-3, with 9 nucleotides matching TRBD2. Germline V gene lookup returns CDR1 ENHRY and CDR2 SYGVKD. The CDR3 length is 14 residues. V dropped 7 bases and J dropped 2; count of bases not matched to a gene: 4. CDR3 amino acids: CAITSGVSTDTQYF. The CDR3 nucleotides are TGTGCCATCACTAGCGGGGTTTCCACAGATACGCAGTATTTT.

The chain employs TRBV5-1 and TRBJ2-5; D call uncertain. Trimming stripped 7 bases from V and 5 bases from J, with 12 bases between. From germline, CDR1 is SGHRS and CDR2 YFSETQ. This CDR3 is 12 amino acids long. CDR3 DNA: TGCGCCAGCCGTATAGTTGGTGAGACCCAGTACTTC. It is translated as CASRIVGETQYF.